Listed here are 8 T cell receptor beta chains from one sample, sequenced in a study of T cells in Graves' hyperthyroidism and ophthalmopathy. RNA transcripts served as the template for amplifying TCR beta CDR3 regions. In the first-round RT-PCR of the TCR CDR3, the HTBI primer set was used. TCRdb re-analysed the multiplex PCR reads in MiXCR, keeping a single row per CDR3 protein. Among hundreds of thousands of distinct CDR3 sequences listed, about 45% were seen once. Material for sequencing was peripheral blood or thyroid tissue (not recorded which). The source is an adult man with Graves' disease, either hyperthyroidism or ophthalmopathy (not recorded which).

This clonotype turned up a few times. The chain has TRBV9 and TRBJ1-5; D gene ambiguous. This CDR3 spans 14 amino acids. The germline V and J ends were trimmed by 1 base and 3 bases, with 8 bases remaining between them. Germline assignment: CDR1 SGDLS and CDR2 YYNGEE. CDR3: CASSVSPINQPQHF. As DNA, the CDR3 is TGTGCCAGCAGCGTAAGTCCGATCAATCAGCCCCAGCATTTT.

V and J are TRBV15 and TRBJ2-6, with D possibly being TRBD1 or TRBD2 (5 bases each). The CDR3 totals 15 residues. The V gene lost 0 bases and the J gene lost 11 bases, with 14 bases spanning the gap. Looked up from germline, CDR1 is LNHNV and CDR2 is YYDKDF (reference sequence). The CDR3 DNA sequence: TGTGCCACCAGCAGAGATTTGGACGGGACCTACGTCCTGACTTTC. Amino acid sequence: CATSRDLDGTYVLTF.

The V call is TRBV29-1, the J call TRBJ1-4, with TRBD1 matching 9 bases. CDR3 size: 14 residues. Germline V gene data show CDR1 as SQVTM and CDR2 as ANQGSEA. The trim removed 4 bases at V and 7 bases at J, leaving 7 bases unmatched. CDR3 in DNA: TGCAGCGTTGGTACGGACAGGGGAGGTGAAAAACTGTTTTTT. This translates into CSVGTDRGGEKLFF.

V usage is TRBV20-1 and J usage is TRBJ2-7; D possibly corresponds to TRBD1 (6 bases). The CDR3 has 10 residues. V was clipped by 8 bases and J by 4 bases, with 9 bases between them. The germline V gene encodes CDR1 DFQATT and CDR2 SNEGSKA (reference sequence). CDR3 bases: TGCAGTCAGACAGGATACGAGCAGTACTTC. It codes for CSQTGYEQYF.

This clonotype was seen once. V and J are TRBV7-9 and TRBJ2-5; D is tentatively TRBD1 or TRBD2 (6 bases each). V was trimmed by 6 bases and J by 6 bases, leaving 17 bases between them. CDR1 is SEHNR and CDR2 is FQNEAQ in the germline V gene (reference sequence). This CDR3 is 14 amino acids long. The CDR3 here is CASSLGGREQTQYF. The CDR3 DNA sequence: TGTGCCAGCAGTTTGGGGGGCAGGGAGCAGACCCAGTACTTC. The variable domain in full, with the rest retrieved from reference TRBV7-9 and TRBJ2-5, is DTGVSQNPRHKITKRGQNVTFRCDPISEHNRLYWYRQTLGQGPEFLTYFQNEAQLEKSRLLSDRFSAERPKGSFSTLEIQRTEQGDSAMYLCASSLGGREQTQYFGPGTRLLVL.

The gene calls are TRBV5-1 and TRBJ1-2; TRBD1 aligns across 8 bases. J gave up 3 bases and V 4 bases, and 8 bases lay outside the gene matches. Looked up from germline, CDR1 is SGHRS and CDR2 is YFSETQ. This CDR3 contains 15 residues. The CDR3 sequence: CASSKGQVSDYGYTF. In DNA, the CDR3 is TGCGCCAGCAGCAAGGGACAGGTGAGCGACTATGGCTACACCTTC.

At least ten counts were recorded for this clonotype. V usage is TRBV20-1 and J usage is TRBJ2-7; D possibly corresponds to TRBD2 (6 bases). This CDR3 contains 14 residues. Trimming removed 0 bases at V and 3 bases at J, with 12 bases between. Germline CDR1 is DFQATT and CDR2 is SNEGSKA (reference sequence). CDR3 sequence: CSARDRREFYEQYF. CDR3 sequence (DNA): TGCAGTGCTAGAGATCGGAGGGAGTTCTACGAGCAGTACTTC.

This clonotype came up many times. J is TRBJ1-1 and V is TRBV4-1; maybe TRBD1 (5 bases). The CDR3 spans 15 residues. The germline V and J ends were trimmed by 1 base and 0 bases, with 9 bases remaining between them. Per germline, CDR1 MGHRA and CDR2 YSYEKL. CDR3 sequence (DNA): TGCGCCAGCAGCCAAGGGGCAGGGCTGAACACTGAAGCTTTCTTT. Amino acid sequence: CASSQGAGLNTEAFF.